These 27 T cell receptor beta chains came from one sample sequenced in a study of cytomegalovirus exposure and HLA in healthy donors (dated by TCRdb to 2016 to 2017). The library came from the immunoSEQ multiplex PCR assay. For the multiplex PCR, a mixture combining 60 forward primers for TCR Vbeta segments and 13 reverse primers for TCR Jbeta segments was used. TCRdb stores this immuneACCESS table with in-frame sequences only. Part of the clones is absent; in the studies checked, under half of the shortfall reflects unresolved V genes, and no reason is known for the rest. The sample table holds some 150,000 clones, of which roughly 82% were seen once. The top ten clones comprise roughly 3.4% of the sample. The sample comprised PBMCs. The receptors shown here come from a man younger than 30 in good health and CMV-seropositive.

This chain uses TRBV4-1 with TRBJ2-3; no firm D call. Deletions cut 1 base from V and 4 bases from J, with 3 bases between. Germline lookup yields CDR1 MGHRA and CDR2 YSYEKL. The CDR3 is made up of 12 amino acids. The CDR3 spells CASSQVADTQYF. CDR3 coding DNA: TGCGCCAGCAGCCAAGTCGCAGATACGCAGTATTTT.

The genes are TRBV13 and TRBJ1-4, with 7 bases identical to TRBD1. Germline loops: CDR1 PRHDT, CDR2 FYEKMQ (reference sequence). The CDR3 is 16 amino acids. V gave up 5 bases and J gave up 6 bases; unmatched junction bases: 12. The CDR3 nucleotides are TGTGCCAGCAGCCACCTTGAGGGACAGAGGTATGAAAAACTGTTTTTT. It specifies CASSHLEGQRYEKLFF.

The chain recombines TRBV4-1 with TRBJ2-7; 8 nucleotides line up with TRBD2. The germline V gene encodes CDR1 MGHRA and CDR2 YSYEKL. CDR3 length equals 17 residues. Trimming cost V 3 bases and J 0 bases; bases outside gene matches: 10. For the CDR3, the DNA is TGCGCCAGCAGCCAGGACCCGACTAGCGACTCCTCCTACGAGCAGTACTTC. Translating it yields CASSQDPTSDSSYEQYF.

This chain connects TRBV18 to TRBJ1-1; TRBD1 might be the D (6 bases). The CDR3 loop spans 16 amino acids. Germline-derived CDR1 and CDR2 are KGHSH and LQKENI. V gave up 6 bases and J gave up 3 bases, with 20 bases separating them. CDR3 region: CASSVGARQEYTEAFF. CDR3 coding DNA: TGTGCCAGCTCCGTGGGGGCCCGACAGGAGTACACTGAAGCTTTCTTT.

J is TRBJ1-1 and V is TRBV11-2, with D maybe TRBD1 (6 bases). Germline V gives CDR1 SGHAT, CDR2 FQNNGV. Trimming left V 5 bases short and J 1 base short, with 14 bases between. The CDR3 is made up of 15 amino acids. DNA for the CDR3: TGTGCCAGCAGCCCTATACAGGGCCCGAACACTGAAGCTTTCTTT. It codes for CASSPIQGPNTEAFF.

This clone was observed a handful of times. The chain is built from TRBV10-2 and TRBJ1-6, with D possibly matching TRBD1 (5 bases). The CDR3 sequence is 16 residues long. Trimming shortened V by 4 bases and J by 0 bases, and 10 bases separated the two germline ends. CDR1 and CDR2 from the germline V gene are WSHSY and SAAADI. This CDR3 is CASSGQRFSYNSPLHF. Here the CDR3 DNA reads TGCGCCAGCAGTGGACAGCGCTTCTCCTATAATTCACCCCTCCACTTT.

CDR3 residues: CAISESLGTGITDTQYF. CDR3 sequence (DNA): TGTGCCATCAGTGAGTCGTTGGGGACAGGGATCACAGATACGCAGTATTTT. J is TRBJ2-3 and V is TRBV10-3; 9 bases are a match to TRBD1. The germline gives CDR1 ENHRY, CDR2 SYGVKD. Trimming at V came to 0 bases and at J to 2 bases, leaving 6 bases not matched to a gene. This CDR3 contains 17 residues.

This chain links TRBV11-2 with TRBJ2-5, with D maybe TRBD1 (7 bases). This CDR3 spans 17 amino acids. Germline-derived CDR1 and CDR2 are SGHAT and FQNNGV. V was clipped by 1 base and J by 5 bases, with 20 bases between them. Here the CDR3 DNA reads TGTGCCAGCAGCTTAGTCTGGGGGAGGACAGGCGGCGAGACCCAGTACTTC. Its translation: CASSLVWGRTGGETQYF.

V usage is TRBV4-1 and J usage is TRBJ1-6; TRBD1 agrees at 11 bases. The CDR3 loop spans 15 amino acids. CDR1 MGHRA and CDR2 YSYEKL come from the germline V gene. V gave up 4 bases and J gave up 9 bases; unmatched junction bases: 5. The CDR3 DNA follows: TGCGCCAGCAGCCCCGGGACAGGGGGAGGTTCACCCCTCCACTTT. This encodes CASSPGTGGGSPLHF.

The chain uses TRBV4-1 and TRBJ2-7, with 7 bases matching TRBD2. The germline CDR1 and CDR2 sequences are MGHRA and YSYEKL. V was pared by 0 bases and J by 1 base, with 6 bases of the junction left unmatched. This CDR3 has 16 amino acids. This CDR3 is CASSQDRASGSYEQYF. In DNA form, the CDR3 reads TGCGCCAGCAGCCAAGATAGGGCTAGCGGATCCTACGAGCAGTACTTC.

V usage is TRBV10-1 and J usage is TRBJ2-1; TRBD1 agrees at 7 bases. In germline, CDR1 is WNHNN, CDR2 SYGVQD (reference sequence). Losses at the gene ends were 3 bases for V and 5 bases for J; bases not matched to a gene: 10. The CDR3 has 16 amino acids. The CDR3: CASSDPAGDSNNEQFF. As DNA, the CDR3 is TGCGCCAGCAGTGACCCGGCAGGGGACAGCAACAATGAGCAGTTCTTC.

This clone was observed a single time. V is TRBV30 and J is TRBJ1-2; 12 nucleotides agree with TRBD1. The length of the CDR3 is 14 residues. In germline, CDR1 is GTSNPN, CDR2 SVGIG (reference sequence). With V trimmed by 2 bases and J by 6 bases, 4 bases remained unmatched. CDR3 residues: CAWSTGTGGNGYTF. The CDR3 DNA reads as TGTGCCTGGAGTACCGGGACAGGGGGCAATGGCTACACCTTC.

The chain carries TRBV5-6 and TRBJ2-7, with 9 nucleotides matching TRBD1. Unmatched junction bases numbered 3, after V lost 1 base and J lost 1 base. The germline gives CDR1 SGHDT, CDR2 YYEEEE. The length of the CDR3 is 15 residues. In nucleotides, the CDR3 is TGTGCCAGCAGCTTGACCGGGACAGGGTCCTACGAGCAGTACTTC. It specifies CASSLTGTGSYEQYF. Together with reference TRBV5-6 and TRBJ2-7, the CDR3 gives the full variable domain: DAGVTQSPTHLIKTRGQQVTLRCSPKSGHDTVSWYQQALGQGPQFIFQYYEEEERQRGNFPDRFSGHQFPNYSSELNVNALLLGDSALYLCASSLTGTGSYEQYFGPGTRLTVT.

This sequence joins TRBV18 and TRBJ1-4; no clear D. Deletions cut 5 bases from V and 0 bases from J, with 25 bases between. Per the germline V gene, CDR1 is KGHSH and CDR2 is LQKENI. The CDR3 is 20 residues long. The CDR3, as DNA: TGTGCCAGCTCAACAGAAACCGGGGAGCCTACAGTCACAACTAATGAAAAACTGTTTTTT. Its protein is CASSTETGEPTVTTNEKLFF.

The V call is TRBV6-5, the J call TRBJ1-5; D perhaps matches TRBD1 (5 bases). In germline, CDR1 is MNHEY, CDR2 SVGAGI. Trimming left V 7 bases short and J 0 bases short, with 13 bases between. The CDR3 has 15 amino acids. This chain's CDR3 is CASKIREDSNQPQHF. The CDR3 DNA follows: TGTGCCAGCAAGATCAGGGAGGATAGCAATCAGCCCCAGCATTTT.

This clone has only a few counts. V is TRBV2 and J is TRBJ1-1, with TRBD1 matching over 7 bases. The CDR3 covers 15 residues. The junction had 9 bases not matched to a gene; V was cut back by 7 bases and J by 1 base. Germline V gives CDR1 SNHLY, CDR2 FYNNEI. This chain's CDR3 is CASTLDRSANTEAFF. CDR3 coding DNA: TGTGCCAGCACTTTGGACAGGTCCGCGAACACTGAAGCTTTCTTT.

The chain recombines TRBV6-6 with TRBJ1-1; the match to TRBD1 covers 10 bases. V was clipped by 4 bases and J by 4 bases; unmatched bases: 3. Germline CDR1 and CDR2: MNHNY and SVGAGI (reference sequence). The CDR3 loop spans 14 amino acids. The chain's CDR3 is CASSWDRGGTEAFF. The CDR3 nucleotides are TGTGCCAGCAGTTGGGACAGGGGAGGCACTGAAGCTTTCTTT.

The chain combines TRBV30 with TRBJ2-7, with D tentatively TRBD1 (5 bases). Trimming removed 0 bases at V and 4 bases at J, with 25 bases between. Germline V lookup: CDR1 GTSNPN, CDR2 SVGIG (reference sequence). The CDR3 contains 18 residues. In DNA, the CDR3 is TGTGCCTGGAGTGTACTCTTAGCAGGCTCCAGGGTCACGTACGAGCAGTACTTC. Translating gives CAWSVLLAGSRVTYEQYF. The full variable domain, completed using reference TRBV30 and TRBJ2-7, is SQTIHQWPATLVQPVGSPLSLECTVEGTSNPNLYWYRQAAGRGLQLLFYSVGIGQISSEVPQNLSASRPQDRQFILSSKKLLLSDSGFYLCAWSVLLAGSRVTYEQYFGPGTRLTVT.

The chain uses TRBV7-9 and TRBJ2-1; 9 nucleotides align to TRBD2. This CDR3 comprises 16 residues. The V gene's germline CDR1 is SEHNR and CDR2 FQNEAQ (reference sequence). V lost 3 bases to trimming and J lost 5 bases; unmatched junction nucleotides: 8. This CDR3 reads CASSFDVAGVNNEQFF. The CDR3 DNA reads as TGTGCCAGCAGCTTTGACGTAGCGGGAGTAAACAATGAGCAGTTCTTC.

The genes are TRBV7-9 and TRBJ2-7; 8 nucleotides line up with TRBD2. The CDR3 totals 16 residues. The germline V gene encodes CDR1 SEHNR and CDR2 FQNEAQ (reference sequence). Trimming at V came to 2 bases and at J to 0 bases, leaving 6 bases not matched to a gene. As DNA, the CDR3 is TGTGCCAGCAGCTTAACCGGGAGCGGGAGCTCCTACGAGCAGTACTTC. Translation: CASSLTGSGSSYEQYF.

The rearrangement links TRBV7-8 to TRBJ1-1, with D unresolved. V lost 3 bases, J lost 0 bases, and 5 bases lay in between. CDR1 and CDR2 from the germline V gene are SGHVS and FQNEAQ. This CDR3 is built from 13 residues. CDR3 sequence reads: CASSLQLNTEAFF. DNA for the CDR3: TGTGCCAGCAGCTTGCAGTTGAACACTGAAGCTTTCTTT.

V and J are TRBV11-2 and TRBJ2-7; 9 nucleotides agree with TRBD1. The CDR3 has 17 amino acids. With V trimmed by 4 bases and J by 6 bases, 16 bases remained unmatched. CDR1 and CDR2 from the germline V gene are SGHAT and FQNNGV. The DNA of the CDR3 is TGTGCCAGCAGCTCGATCTCCGGGACAGGGCGAGGCACCGAGCAGTACTTC. Translating it yields CASSSISGTGRGTEQYF.

V and J are TRBV9 and TRBJ1-1, with D tentatively TRBD1 (6 bases). The germline CDR1 and CDR2 sequences are SGDLS and YYNGEE. CDR3 size: 18 residues. V was cut by 0 bases and J by 0 bases, with 18 bases left in between. CDR3 amino acids: CASSVDSPAGVMNTEAFF. In DNA, the CDR3 is TGTGCCAGCAGCGTAGATTCCCCCGCAGGGGTGATGAACACTGAAGCTTTCTTT.

V usage is TRBV28 and J usage is TRBJ1-1; a possible D gene is TRBD1 (5 bases). Trimming shortened V by 3 bases and J by 4 bases, and 9 bases separated the two germline ends. Germline V gene sequence: CDR1 MDHEN, CDR2 SYDVKM. The CDR3 has 13 amino acids. This chain's CDR3 is CASSFKRGTEAFF. The CDR3 nucleotides are TGTGCCAGCAGTTTTAAAAGGGGCACTGAAGCTTTCTTT.

The V and J genes are TRBV27 and TRBJ2-7; weak D call: TRBD1 (6 bases). CDR1 is MNHEY and CDR2 is SMNVEV in the germline V gene (reference sequence). The CDR3 sequence is 14 residues long. Between the trimmed V and J ends, which lost 6 bases and 5 bases, there was a span of 17 bases. The CDR3 DNA reads as TGTGCCAGCAGCCGTGGACAGTTAGACCACGAGCAGTACTTC. Protein product: CASSRGQLDHEQYF.

This chain connects TRBV28 to TRBJ2-2; D not certain. Trimming cost V 9 bases and J 1 base, with 12 bases left between them. CDR1 and CDR2 from the germline V gene are MDHEN and SYDVKM. CDR3 length: 14 amino acids. The CDR3 coding sequence is TGTGCCAGACGAGAGGCCGAGAACACCGGGGAGCTGTTTTTT. It translates to CARREAENTGELFF. Based on the CDR3 plus reference TRBV28 and TRBJ2-2, the full variable domain is DVKVTQSSRYLVKRTGEKVFLECVQDMDHENMFWYRQDPGLGLRLIYFSYDVKMKEKGDIPEGYSVSREKKERFSLILESASTNQTSMYLCARREAENTGELFFGEGSRLTVL.

The genes are TRBV9 and TRBJ1-2; D not certain. The CDR3 length is 14 residues. The V end lost 7 bases, the J end lost 2 bases, and 15 bases lay between the germline ends. Per germline, CDR1 SGDLS and CDR2 YYNGEE. CDR3 amino acids: CASAPGAPNYGYTF. CDR3 sequence (DNA): TGTGCCAGCGCTCCCGGAGCACCCAACTATGGCTACACCTTC.